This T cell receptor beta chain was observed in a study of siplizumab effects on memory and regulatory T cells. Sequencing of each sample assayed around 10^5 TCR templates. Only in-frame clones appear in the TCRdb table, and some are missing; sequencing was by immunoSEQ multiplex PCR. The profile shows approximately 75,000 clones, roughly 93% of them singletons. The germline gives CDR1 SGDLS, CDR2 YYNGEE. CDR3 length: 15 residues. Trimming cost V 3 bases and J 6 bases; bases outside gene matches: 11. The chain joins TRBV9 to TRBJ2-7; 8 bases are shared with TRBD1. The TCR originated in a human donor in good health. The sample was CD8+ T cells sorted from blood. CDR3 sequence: CASSATGQGLVEQYF. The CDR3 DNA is TGTGCCAGCAGCGCGACTGGACAGGGACTGGTCGAGCAGTACTTC.